The entry below gives a single TCR beta chain sequence along with its context. The CDR3 spans 16 residues. Trimming left V 5 bases short and J 0 bases short, with 14 bases between. Germline loops: CDR1 ENHRY, CDR2 SYGVKD. The data were obtained in a study of T cell responses to AZD1222 COVID-19 vaccine. Repertoires were generated with immunoSEQ multiplex PCR, while TCRdb's copy carries only in-frame clones and drops some. The top ten clones hold roughly 5.6% of a sample with approximately 150,000 clones, approximately 94% of them seen once. The receptor was derived from an adult who received the AZD1222 COVID-19 vaccine. The specimen comprised peripheral blood, sampled 28 days after the second AZD1222 dose. This sequence joins TRBV10-3 and TRBJ2-1; a weak D match, TRBD2 (6 bases). In DNA form, the CDR3 reads TGTGCCATCAGTACCCCCGCGGGAAGCTCCTACAATGAGCAGTTCTTC. It specifies CAISTPAGSSYNEQFF.